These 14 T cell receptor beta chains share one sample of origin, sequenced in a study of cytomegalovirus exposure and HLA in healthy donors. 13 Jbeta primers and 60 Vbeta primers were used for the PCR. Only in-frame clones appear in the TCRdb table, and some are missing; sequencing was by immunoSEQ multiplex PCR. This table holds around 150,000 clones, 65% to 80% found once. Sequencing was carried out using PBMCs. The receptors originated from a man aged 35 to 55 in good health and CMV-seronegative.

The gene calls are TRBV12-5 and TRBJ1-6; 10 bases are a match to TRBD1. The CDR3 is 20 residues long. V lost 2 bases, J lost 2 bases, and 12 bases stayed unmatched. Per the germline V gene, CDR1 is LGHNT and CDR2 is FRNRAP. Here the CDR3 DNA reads TGTGCTAGTGGTTTGCCTGCCGGGACAGGGGAGTTTCCCTATAATTCACCCCTCCACTTT. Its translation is CASGLPAGTGEFPYNSPLHF.

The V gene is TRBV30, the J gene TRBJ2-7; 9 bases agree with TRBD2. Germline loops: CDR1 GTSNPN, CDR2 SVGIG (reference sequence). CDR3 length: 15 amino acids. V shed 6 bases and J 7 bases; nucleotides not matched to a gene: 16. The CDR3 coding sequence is TGTGCCTGCTCCCTAACCGCGGGGGGGCCGGGGGAGCAGTACTTC. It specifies CACSLTAGGPGEQYF.

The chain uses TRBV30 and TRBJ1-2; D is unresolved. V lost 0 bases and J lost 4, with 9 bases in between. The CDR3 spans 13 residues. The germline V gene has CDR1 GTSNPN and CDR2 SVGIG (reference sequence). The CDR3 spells CAWSVLGFYGYTF. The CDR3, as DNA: TGTGCCTGGAGTGTACTCGGGTTCTATGGCTACACCTTC.

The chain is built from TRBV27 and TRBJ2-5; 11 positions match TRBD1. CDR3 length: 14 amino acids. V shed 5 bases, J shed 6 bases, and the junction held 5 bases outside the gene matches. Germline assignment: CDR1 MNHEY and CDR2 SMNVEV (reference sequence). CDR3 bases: TGTGCCAGCAGTGCAGGGACAGGGGGAAAGACCCAGTACTTC. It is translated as CASSAGTGGKTQYF.

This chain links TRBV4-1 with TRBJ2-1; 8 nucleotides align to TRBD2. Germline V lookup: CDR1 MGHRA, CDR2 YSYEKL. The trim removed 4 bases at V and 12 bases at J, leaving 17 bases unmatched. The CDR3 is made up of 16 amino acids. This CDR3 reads CASSPWELAAKGGQFF. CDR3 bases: TGCGCCAGCAGCCCTTGGGAACTAGCGGCAAAAGGGGGGCAGTTCTTC.

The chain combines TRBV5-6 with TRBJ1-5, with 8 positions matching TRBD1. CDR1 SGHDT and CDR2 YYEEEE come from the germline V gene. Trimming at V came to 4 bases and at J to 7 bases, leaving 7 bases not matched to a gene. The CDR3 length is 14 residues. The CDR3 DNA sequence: TGTGCCAGCAGCAAGAATGACAGGGGCCAGCCCCAGCATTTT. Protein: CASSKNDRGQPQHF.

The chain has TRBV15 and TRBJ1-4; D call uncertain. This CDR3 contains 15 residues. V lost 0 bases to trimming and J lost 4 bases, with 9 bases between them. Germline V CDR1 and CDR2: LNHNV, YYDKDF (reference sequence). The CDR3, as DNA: TGTGCCACCAGCAGAGATCCGGGGAATAATGAAAAACTGTTTTTT. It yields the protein CATSRDPGNNEKLFF.

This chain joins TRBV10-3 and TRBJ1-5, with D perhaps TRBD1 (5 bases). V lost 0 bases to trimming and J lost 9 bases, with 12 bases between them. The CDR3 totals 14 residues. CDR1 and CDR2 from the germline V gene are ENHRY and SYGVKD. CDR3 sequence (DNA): TGTGCCATCAGTGAGTCGGGCAGGGAAGGGCCCCAGCATTTT. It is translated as CAISESGREGPQHF.

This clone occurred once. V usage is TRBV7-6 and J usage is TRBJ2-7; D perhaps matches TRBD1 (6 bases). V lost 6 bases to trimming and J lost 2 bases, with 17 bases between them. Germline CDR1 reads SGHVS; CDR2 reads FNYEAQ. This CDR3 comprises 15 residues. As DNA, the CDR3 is TGTGCCAGCAGTGCCTCCGGGACAAACCCCTACGAGCAGTACTTC. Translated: CASSASGTNPYEQYF.

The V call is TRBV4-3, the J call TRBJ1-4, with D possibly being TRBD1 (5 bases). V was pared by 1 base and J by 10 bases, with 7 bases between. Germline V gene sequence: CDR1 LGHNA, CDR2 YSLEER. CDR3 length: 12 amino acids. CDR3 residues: CASSQGGGKLFF. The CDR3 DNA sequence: TGCGCCAGCAGCCAAGGGGGGGGAAAACTGTTTTTT.

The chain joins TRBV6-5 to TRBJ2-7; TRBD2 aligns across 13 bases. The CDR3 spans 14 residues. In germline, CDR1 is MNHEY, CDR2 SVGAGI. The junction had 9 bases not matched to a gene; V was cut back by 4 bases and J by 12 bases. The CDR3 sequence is CASSSWTSGRKVYF. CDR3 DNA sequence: TGTGCCAGCAGTTCGTGGACTAGCGGGAGAAAGGTGTACTTC.

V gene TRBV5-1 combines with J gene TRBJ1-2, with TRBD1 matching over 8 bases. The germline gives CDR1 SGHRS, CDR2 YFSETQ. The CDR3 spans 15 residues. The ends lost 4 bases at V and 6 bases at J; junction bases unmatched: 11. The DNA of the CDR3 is TGCGCCAGCAGCGCGGGACAGGTGGTGTCCCATGGCTACACCTTC. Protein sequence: CASSAGQVVSHGYTF.

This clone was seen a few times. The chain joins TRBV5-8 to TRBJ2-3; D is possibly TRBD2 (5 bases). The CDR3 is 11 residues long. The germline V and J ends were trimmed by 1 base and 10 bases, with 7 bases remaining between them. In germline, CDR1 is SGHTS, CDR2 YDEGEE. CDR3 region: CASSLMDSQYF. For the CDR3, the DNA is TGTGCCAGCAGCTTGATGGACTCGCAGTATTTT.

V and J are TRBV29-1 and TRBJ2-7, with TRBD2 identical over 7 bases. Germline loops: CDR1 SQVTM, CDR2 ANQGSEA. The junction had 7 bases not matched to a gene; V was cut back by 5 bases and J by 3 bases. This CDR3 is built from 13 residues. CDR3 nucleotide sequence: TGCAGCGTTACGGCTAGCGGACTCTACGAGCAGTACTTC. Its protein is CSVTASGLYEQYF.